Below are 10 T cell receptor beta chains sequenced from a single sample in a study of identifying expanded T cells in peripheral blood. Profiling relied on immunoSEQ multiplex PCR, and the TCRdb table lists in-frame clones only, not all of them. The repertoire includes over 85,000 clones, about 87% of them detected once, and approximately 14% sits in the top ten. Sequences were obtained from blood. These receptors all come from a person aged 18 to 70 in good health.

The chain carries TRBV10-3 and TRBJ1-5; D is ambiguous. Germline V gene lookup returns CDR1 ENHRY and CDR2 SYGVKD. This CDR3 is 13 amino acids long. V lost 0 bases, J lost 7 bases, and 7 bases lay in between. The CDR3 sequence: CAISESNDQPQHF. The CDR3 coding sequence is TGTGCCATCAGTGAGTCGAATGACCAGCCCCAGCATTTT.

The genes are TRBV4-1 and TRBJ2-1; D remains ambiguous. This CDR3 contains 15 residues. Germline V gene data show CDR1 as MGHRA and CDR2 as YSYEKL. Trimming took off 1 base at V and 7 bases at J, with 14 bases between the two ends. The CDR3 DNA follows: TGCGCCAGCAGCCAAGGAGAGGAAATTAGAAATGAGCAGTTCTTC. Translated, it gives CASSQGEEIRNEQFF.

The chain carries TRBV28 and TRBJ1-2; 12 bases align to TRBD1. The germline gives CDR1 MDHEN, CDR2 SYDVKM. V lost 5 bases to trimming and J lost 13 bases; unmatched junction nucleotides: 11. CDR3 length: 14 amino acids. The CDR3 loop is CASSPTGDRGRLTF. The CDR3, as DNA: TGTGCCAGCAGTCCGACGGGGGACAGGGGGCGCCTCACCTTC.

Here the CDR3 DNA reads TGTGCCAGCAGCTCTACACGAGGGACAGAGCAGTACTTC. Translating gives CASSSTRGTEQYF. The chain links TRBV11-1 to TRBJ2-7; D might be TRBD1 (6 bases). Germline CDR1 is SGHAT and CDR2 is FQDESV (reference sequence). Trimming took off 4 bases at V and 7 bases at J, with 14 bases between the two ends. This CDR3 is 13 amino acids long.

This chain links TRBV7-2 with TRBJ2-7; tentatively, D is TRBD2 (5 bases). CDR1 is SGHTA, CDR2 FQGNSA, per germline. V lost 5 bases, J lost 1 base, and 12 bases lay in between. The CDR3 covers 14 residues. CDR3 region: CASSKRTESYEQYF. The DNA for the CDR3 is TGTGCCAGCAGCAAAAGGACTGAATCCTACGAGCAGTACTTC. Supplemented by reference TRBV7-2 and TRBJ2-7, the full variable domain reads GAGVSQSPSNKVTEKGKDVELRCDPISGHTALYWYRQSLGQGLEFLIYFQGNSAPDKSGLPSDRFSAERTGGSVSTLTIQRTQQEDSAVYLCASSKRTESYEQYFGPGTRLTVT.

The chain has TRBV6-5 and TRBJ2-1; 8 bases align to TRBD1. The trim removed 7 bases at V and 7 bases at J, leaving 9 bases unmatched. The CDR3 is made up of 14 amino acids. Germline-derived CDR1 and CDR2 are MNHEY and SVGAGI. The CDR3 loop is CASILDRASNEQFF. The CDR3 bases are TGTGCCAGCATCTTGGACAGGGCAAGTAATGAGCAGTTCTTC.

The chain has TRBV5-1 and TRBJ2-1, with D unclear. Germline CDR1 reads SGHRS; CDR2 reads YFSETQ. The CDR3 totals 15 residues. The V and J ends lost 4 bases and 0 bases respectively, with 11 bases between them. CDR3 in DNA: TGCGCCAGCAGCACTGGGCCCGGCTCCTACAATGAGCAGTTCTTC. Its protein is CASSTGPGSYNEQFF.

This clone was observed once. The CDR3 reads CASSPGGAFNTEAFF. Here the CDR3 DNA reads TGTGCCAGCAGTCCAGGGGGGGCGTTCAACACTGAAGCTTTCTTT. This sequence joins TRBV27 and TRBJ1-1; 7 bases match TRBD1. The CDR3 consists of 15 residues. Trimming cost V 5 bases and J 2 bases; bases outside gene matches: 8. From germline, CDR1 is MNHEY and CDR2 SMNVEV (reference sequence).

CDR3 residues: CASSFSGSYNEQFF. The CDR3 region has the DNA TGTGCCAGCAGCTTCAGCGGCTCCTACAATGAGCAGTTCTTC. V and J are TRBV11-3 and TRBJ2-1; maybe TRBD2 (5 bases). The CDR3 loop spans 14 amino acids. V shed 3 bases and J shed 0 bases, with 6 bases lying between them. Germline V lookup: CDR1 SGHNT, CDR2 YENEEA.

The rearrangement links TRBV28 to TRBJ1-1; 7 nucleotides align to TRBD1. The germline CDR1 and CDR2 sequences are MDHEN and SYDVKM. V lost 6 bases and J lost 6; bases outside the gene matches: 7. The CDR3 contains 13 residues. This CDR3 reads CASRIRGTAEAFF. DNA of the CDR3: TGTGCCAGCAGGATTCGAGGGACAGCTGAAGCTTTCTTT. Looking up the rest from reference TRBV28 and TRBJ1-1 gives the full variable domain: DVKVTQSSRYLVKRTGEKVFLECVQDMDHENMFWYRQDPGLGLRLIYFSYDVKMKEKGDIPEGYSVSREKKERFSLILESASTNQTSMYLCASRIRGTAEAFFGQGTRLTVV.